This T cell receptor (beta chain) derives from a study of PD-1 blockade in classical Hodgkin lymphoma. Each of the patients experienced relapse following autologous stem cell transplantation, and their brentuximab vedotin exposure differed. Study observations and caveats: Diminished baseline TCR diversity has been reported in newly diagnosed patients relative to healthy donors. At C4D1, TCR diversity had climbed significantly for CD4+ cells, though not for CD8+ cells.

In regard to this clone: Its antigen is currently unknown.

Only in-frame clones appear in the TCRdb table, and some are missing; sequencing was by immunoSEQ multiplex PCR. This table has over 85,000 clones, approximately 80% appearing once. This CDR3 comprises 14 residues. With 6 bases removed from V and 9 bases from J, the gap between germline ends came to 18 bases. Looked up from germline, CDR1 is MNHNY and CDR2 is SVGAGI (reference sequence). Sequenced here: peripheral blood mononuclear cells (PBMCs), sampled before the second cycle of nivolumab. The V and J genes are TRBV6-6 and TRBJ2-1, with D possibly being TRBD1 or TRBD2 (5 bases each). The sequence was collected from a human donor with classical Hodgkin lymphoma. The CDR3 here is CASSPGRGAGEQFF. In DNA, the CDR3 is TGTGCCAGCAGCCCGGGCCGTGGGGCGGGTGAGCAGTTCTTC.